Listed below are T cell receptor beta chains from one sample, sequenced in a study of cytomegalovirus exposure and HLA in healthy donors. The repertoire was sequenced with immunoSEQ multiplex PCR; TCRdb's copy has only in-frame clones and lacks some. Among about 140,000 clones listed, around 80% were seen once. Sequences were obtained from PBMCs. The receptor set was obtained from a male donor in good health and CMV-seropositive. Both conserved end residues are part of each CDR3. D genes are given only for firm matches. The size entry is marked missing in some rows and otherwise reads once, few, many or a size class.

abundance: .
d_gene: .
j_gene: TRBJ2-3
v_gene: TRBV27
CDR3nt: TGTGCCAGCAGTTTATTTGCCGCGAGCACAGATACGCAGTATTTT
CDR3aa: CASSLFAASTDTQYF

abundance: few
d_gene: TRBD1
j_gene: TRBJ2-5
v_gene: TRBV7-8
CDR3nt: TGTGCCAGCAGCTTAGATCAGGGGGCGGGAGAGACCCAGTACTTC
CDR3aa: CASSLDQGAGETQYF

abundance: few
d_gene: .
j_gene: TRBJ2-7
v_gene: TRBV9
CDR3nt: TGTGCCAGCATTAGCTACGAGCAGTACTTC
CDR3aa: CASISYEQYF

abundance: once
d_gene: TRBD2
j_gene: TRBJ2-1
v_gene: TRBV11-2
CDR3nt: TGTGCCAGCAGCTTAGTGGCGGGAGGCTCCTACAATGAGCAGTTCTTC
CDR3aa: CASSLVAGGSYNEQFF

abundance: few
d_gene: .
j_gene: TRBJ1-5
v_gene: TRBV19
CDR3nt: TGTGCCAGTAGTTCATGGACGGGACAGCCCCAGCATTTT
CDR3aa: CASSSWTGQPQHF

abundance: .
d_gene: .
j_gene: TRBJ1-2
v_gene: TRBV5-1
CDR3nt: TGCGCCAGCAGCTTGGGTGGGGGCGCAAGTGGCTACACCTTC
CDR3aa: CASSLGGGASGYTF

abundance: .
d_gene: .
j_gene: TRBJ2-3
v_gene: TRBV7-9
CDR3nt: TGTGCCAGCAGCTTCCGCCTAGAAGGGGAAGATACGCAGTATTTT
CDR3aa: CASSFRLEGEDTQYF

abundance: .
d_gene: .
j_gene: TRBJ2-7
v_gene: TRBV15
CDR3nt: TGTGCCACCAGCAGAGGAGTCTCCTACGAGCAGTACTTC
CDR3aa: CATSRGVSYEQYF

abundance: few
d_gene: TRBD2
j_gene: TRBJ2-7
v_gene: TRBV5-8
CDR3nt: TGTGCCAGCAGCTTTGGGACTAGCGGGAGCAACGAGCAGTACTTC
CDR3aa: CASSFGTSGSNEQYF

abundance: .
d_gene: .
j_gene: TRBJ2-2
v_gene: TRBV5-4
CDR3nt: TGTGCCAGCAGGGGTCAGGGGTCCGGGGAGCTGTTTTTT
CDR3aa: CASRGQGSGELFF

abundance: .
d_gene: TRBD2
j_gene: TRBJ2-5
v_gene: TRBV7-2
CDR3nt: TGTGCCAGCAGCTTAGCGAAGGGACTAGCGGGGGGAGAGACCCAGTACTTC
CDR3aa: CASSLAKGLAGGETQYF

abundance: .
d_gene: TRBD2
j_gene: TRBJ2-5
v_gene: TRBV6-5
CDR3nt: TGTGCCAGCAGACCAGGGACTAGCGGGACCCAGTACTTC
CDR3aa: CASRPGTSGTQYF